This TCR beta chain is drawn from a study of spatial heterogeneity in lung cancer. MiXCR, applied by TCRdb to the 5' RACE reads, yields one record per CDR3 protein. The data show 17,000 or so distinct CDR3 sequences, with 6.2% seen just once and under 7% held by the top ten. Findings and limits, study-wide: Tracking of tumor mutation counts was seen in expanded intratumoral alpha and beta TCR counts.

The sample's time point: sample taken at primary tumor resection. At least ten counts were recorded for this clonotype. Its antigen is undetermined. The V end was cut by 0 bases, the J end by 6 bases, with 23 bases between. Germline V lookup: CDR1 DFQATT, CDR2 SNEGSKA (reference sequence). The length of the CDR3 is 17 residues. The material was lung tumor tissue, obtained at surgery. The chain carries TRBV20-1 and TRBJ1-1; possibly TRBD1 for D (5 bases). The sequence was collected from a male donor with early-stage non-small cell lung cancer. CDR3 sequence (DNA): TGCAGTGCTAGAGATCCCCGCGGGGGAGGGGATATTGCTGAAGCTTTCTTT. This translates into CSARDPRGGGDIAEAFF.